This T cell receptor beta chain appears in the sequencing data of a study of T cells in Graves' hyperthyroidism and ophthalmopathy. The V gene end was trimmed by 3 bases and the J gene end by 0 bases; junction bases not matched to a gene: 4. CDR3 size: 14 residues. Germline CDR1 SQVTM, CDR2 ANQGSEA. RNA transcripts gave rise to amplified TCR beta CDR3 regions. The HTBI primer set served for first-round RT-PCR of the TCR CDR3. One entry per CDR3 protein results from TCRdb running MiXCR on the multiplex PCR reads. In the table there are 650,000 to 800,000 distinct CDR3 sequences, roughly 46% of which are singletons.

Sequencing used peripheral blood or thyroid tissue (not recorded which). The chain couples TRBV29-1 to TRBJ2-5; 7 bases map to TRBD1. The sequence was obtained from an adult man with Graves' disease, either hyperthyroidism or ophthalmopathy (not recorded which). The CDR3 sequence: CSVDGRGNQETQYF. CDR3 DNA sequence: TGCAGCGTTGATGGCAGGGGGAACCAAGAGACCCAGTACTTC.